These 8 T cell receptor beta chains were all obtained from the same sample, sequenced in a study of PD-1 blockade in mismatch repair-deficient tumors. Some clones are missing from TCRdb's copy, which holds only in-frame ones; the method was immunoSEQ multiplex PCR. The sample lists 56,000 or so clones, approximately 78% occurring once. The specimen comprised peripheral blood, sampled 4 weeks after starting pembrolizumab. Receptors originate from an adult with mismatch repair-deficient cancer.

The rearrangement links TRBV5-6 to TRBJ2-1; D not resolved. The CDR3 sequence is 14 residues long. Germline V gives CDR1 SGHDT, CDR2 YYEEEE. V gave up 1 base and J gave up 3 bases, with 8 bases separating them. The chain's CDR3 is CASSLYLNYNEQFF. In nucleotides, the CDR3 is TGTGCCAGCAGCTTGTACTTAAACTACAATGAGCAGTTCTTC. The full variable domain, its missing parts supplied by reference TRBV5-6 and TRBJ2-1, is DAGVTQSPTHLIKTRGQQVTLRCSPKSGHDTVSWYQQALGQGPQFIFQYYEEEERQRGNFPDRFSGHQFPNYSSELNVNALLLGDSALYLCASSLYLNYNEQFFGPGTRLTVL.

This clone occurred a few times. The rearrangement joins TRBV7-8 to TRBJ2-3; 11 positions agree with TRBD2. The germline gives CDR1 SGHVS, CDR2 FQNEAQ. The CDR3 is 15 residues long. The V gene end was trimmed by 5 bases and the J gene end by 2 bases; junction bases not matched to a gene: 3. For the CDR3, the DNA is TGTGCCAGCAGCCGGACTAGCGGGTACACAGATACGCAGTATTTT. Protein: CASSRTSGYTDTQYF.

The V and J genes are TRBV28 and TRBJ1-4, with D unresolved. Per germline, CDR1 MDHEN and CDR2 SYDVKM. V gave up 7 bases and J gave up 0 bases, with 12 bases separating them. The CDR3 has 15 amino acids. Written as DNA, the CDR3 is TGTGCCAGCAAACCGGGCCCAGCAACTAATGAAAAACTGTTTTTT. It specifies CASKPGPATNEKLFF. Drawing the rest from reference TRBV28 and TRBJ1-4, the complete variable domain is DVKVTQSSRYLVKRTGEKVFLECVQDMDHENMFWYRQDPGLGLRLIYFSYDVKMKEKGDIPEGYSVSREKKERFSLILESASTNQTSMYLCASKPGPATNEKLFFGSGTQLSVL.

This chain uses TRBV5-6 with TRBJ2-3, with TRBD2 matching 10 bases. Unmatched junction bases numbered 7, after V lost 0 bases and J lost 3 bases. CDR1 SGHDT and CDR2 YYEEEE come from the germline V gene. This CDR3 is built from 17 residues. The chain's CDR3 is CASSLAPAGLATDTQYF. In DNA form, the CDR3 reads TGTGCCAGCAGCTTGGCCCCAGCGGGACTAGCGACAGATACGCAGTATTTT.

This clone was recorded once. CDR3: CASSPPDRGRTQETQYF. CDR3 DNA: TGCGCCAGCAGCCCTCCGGACAGGGGGCGGACCCAAGAGACCCAGTACTTC. This sequence joins TRBV4-1 and TRBJ2-5, with 11 bases aligning to TRBD1. Germline assignment: CDR1 MGHRA and CDR2 YSYEKL. V lost 4 bases and J lost 1; bases outside the gene matches: 8. The CDR3 length is 17 residues.

The chain uses TRBV2 and TRBJ2-1; TRBD2 is a possible D gene (5 bases). Germline V lookup: CDR1 SNHLY, CDR2 FYNNEI. The CDR3 is 14 amino acids. V gave up 8 bases and J gave up 0 bases, with 11 bases separating them. The CDR3 here is CASLPDSSYNEQFF. The CDR3 region has the DNA TGTGCCAGCTTACCGGACTCCTCCTACAATGAGCAGTTCTTC.

As for this clone: Other DNA variants within this sample encode the same CDR3. This sequence joins TRBV9 and TRBJ2-7; D unclear. CDR3 length: 14 amino acids. V was pared by 0 bases and J by 0 bases, with 7 bases between. Germline V gene sequence: CDR1 SGDLS, CDR2 YYNGEE. The CDR3 nucleotides read TGTGCCAGCAGCGTAGGGGGTCTCTCCTACGAGCAGTACTTC. Translation: CASSVGGLSYEQYF. Together with reference TRBV9 and TRBJ2-7, the CDR3 gives the full variable domain: DSGVTQTPKHLITATGQRVTLRCSPRSGDLSVYWYQQSLDQGLQFLIQYYNGEERAKGNILERFSAQQFPDLHSELNLSSLELGDSALYFCASSVGGLSYEQYFGPGTRLTVT.

The genes are TRBV28 and TRBJ1-3; D is unresolved. Germline V lookup: CDR1 MDHEN, CDR2 SYDVKM. The CDR3 contains 14 residues. Trimming removed 3 bases from V and 4 bases from J, with 10 bases in between. The CDR3, as DNA: TGTGCCAGCAGTTTTCCCGGGGAAGGAAACACCATATATTTT. Its protein product is CASSFPGEGNTIYF. Based on the CDR3 plus reference TRBV28 and TRBJ1-3, the full variable domain is DVKVTQSSRYLVKRTGEKVFLECVQDMDHENMFWYRQDPGLGLRLIYFSYDVKMKEKGDIPEGYSVSREKKERFSLILESASTNQTSMYLCASSFPGEGNTIYFGEGSWLTVV.